The 22 T cell receptor beta chains in this list originate from one sample, sequenced in a study of T cells in Graves' hyperthyroidism and ophthalmopathy. Authors of the study amplified TCR beta CDR3 regions from RNA transcripts. The TCR CDR3 first-round RT-PCR relied on the HTBI primer set. Via MiXCR, TCRdb re-called the multiplex PCR reads, giving one row per CDR3 protein. The table has 250,000 to 350,000 distinct CDR3 sequences, 16% seen once. Sequencing was carried out using blood. These receptors originate from a man younger than 45 with Graves' hyperthyroidism.

The rearrangement uses TRBV5-4 and TRBJ1-1; D not certain. Trimming shortened V by 0 bases and J by 1 base, and 7 bases separated the two germline ends. The CDR3 is 14 residues long. CDR1 is SGHNT and CDR2 is YYREEE in the germline V gene (reference sequence). The DNA of the CDR3 is TGTGCCAGCAGCTTGGCCCCAGAGAACACTGAAGCTTTCTTT. Its translation is CASSLAPENTEAFF.

This clonotype was seen at least ten times. The rearrangement joins TRBV28 to TRBJ2-5; D might be TRBD2 (6 bases). Per germline, CDR1 MDHEN and CDR2 SYDVKM. V was shortened by 5 bases and J by 1 base, with 11 bases between the two germline ends. There are 14 residues in the CDR3. For the CDR3, the DNA is TGTGCCAGCAGTAGAACGCGGGGCCAAGAGACCCAGTACTTC. Translating it yields CASSRTRGQETQYF.

The chain combines TRBV5-5 with TRBJ2-3, with 7 bases fitting TRBD1. Germline CDR1 reads SGHKS; CDR2 reads YYEKEE (reference sequence). J was trimmed by 0 bases and V by 4 bases; bases with no gene match: 11. There are 17 residues in the CDR3. The CDR3 DNA is TGTGCCAGCAGCCGTGACAGGGACGGATTAAGCACAGATACGCAGTATTTT. This sequence encodes CASSRDRDGLSTDTQYF.

This clonotype has ten or more counts. The gene calls are TRBV5-1 and TRBJ1-1, with D possibly being TRBD1 (5 bases). The V gene's germline CDR1 is SGHRS and CDR2 YFSETQ. V shed 2 bases and J shed 6 bases, with 11 bases lying between them. The CDR3 is 13 residues long. In DNA form, the CDR3 reads TGCGCCAGCAGCTTTCAGGGAAGCGCTGAAGCTTTCTTT. Its translation is CASSFQGSAEAFF.

This clonotype was recorded at least ten times. This chain connects TRBV20-1 to TRBJ2-5, with 10 bases fitting TRBD2. The CDR3 contains 16 residues. V lost 0 bases, J lost 5 bases, and 9 bases stayed unmatched. Looked up from germline, CDR1 is DFQATT and CDR2 is SNEGSKA (reference sequence). Here the CDR3 reads CSARDLASGSEETQYF. The CDR3 nucleotides read TGCAGTGCTAGAGATCTGGCTAGCGGGAGTGAGGAGACCCAGTACTTC.

The chain recombines TRBV5-5 with TRBJ2-1; TRBD2 is a possible D gene (6 bases). From germline, CDR1 is SGHKS and CDR2 YYEKEE (reference sequence). This CDR3 region has 15 residues. Trimming cost V 4 bases and J 0 bases, with 11 bases left between them. The CDR3 coding sequence is TGTGCCAGCAGCCGGGGCGGGAACTCCTACAATGAGCAGTTCTTC. Translating gives CASSRGGNSYNEQFF. The complete variable domain, with remaining parts taken from reference TRBV5-5 and TRBJ2-1, reads DAGVTQSPTHLIKTRGQQVTLRCSPISGHKSVSWYQQVLGQGPQFIFQYYEKEERGRGNFPDRFSARQFPNYSSELNVNALLLGDSALYLCASSRGGNSYNEQFFGPGTRLTVL.

This clonotype was observed many times. The chain carries TRBV12-3 or TRBV12-4 and TRBJ2-3; 9 nucleotides align to TRBD2. This CDR3 spans 19 amino acids. J gave up 3 bases and V 5 bases, and 18 bases lay outside the gene matches. The CDR3 DNA follows: TGTGCCAGCAGTCCCTCGAGGTTCGGCGGGAGGGCCGGAACAGATACGCAGTATTTT. Translation gives CASSPSRFGGRAGTDTQYF.

For the CDR3, the DNA is TGCAGCGTTGAGGGGCGGGGGGGCACTGAAGCTTTCTTT. Translating it yields CSVEGRGGTEAFF. The rearrangement links TRBV29-1 to TRBJ1-1, with D maybe TRBD1 (5 bases). Per the germline V gene, CDR1 is SQVTM and CDR2 is ANQGSEA. CDR3 size: 13 residues. Trimming shortened V by 3 bases and J by 4 bases, and 12 bases separated the two germline ends.

This clonotype was counted at least ten times. This chain uses TRBV28 with TRBJ2-7; no firm D call. This CDR3 spans 12 amino acids. In germline, CDR1 is MDHEN, CDR2 SYDVKM. Trimming removed 1 base from V and 5 bases from J, with 6 bases in between. The CDR3 here is CASSLLLDEQYF. The DNA for the CDR3 is TGTGCCAGCAGTTTATTATTGGACGAGCAGTACTTC.

This clonotype was seen many times. The V and J genes are TRBV19 and TRBJ1-1; D is undetermined. The CDR3 extends over 14 amino acids. Trimming took 4 bases from V and 2 from J, leaving 11 bases between them. Germline CDR1 and CDR2: LNHDA and SQIVND (reference sequence). In DNA, the CDR3 is TGTGCCAGTAGTAGACGGCAGTCAAACACTGAAGCTTTCTTT. It is translated as CASSRRQSNTEAFF.

The table lists this clonotype with a few counts. V gene TRBV6-1 combines with J gene TRBJ1-6; D might be TRBD1 (5 bases). Germline V CDR1 and CDR2: MNHNS, SASEGT. V lost 5 bases, J lost 7 bases, and 15 bases lay in between. The CDR3 is made up of 15 amino acids. Written as DNA, the CDR3 is TGTGCCAGCAGTTATATAAGACAGACAAATTCACCCCTCCACTTT. Encoded protein: CASSYIRQTNSPLHF.

Here the CDR3 reads CASSLPQGGPYEQYF. CDR3 nucleotides: TGCGCCAGCAGCTTGCCCCAGGGGGGTCCCTACGAGCAGTACTTC. The V and J genes are TRBV5-1 and TRBJ2-7; perhaps TRBD1 as D (7 bases). CDR1 SGHRS and CDR2 YFSETQ come from the germline V gene. The CDR3 consists of 15 residues. The V and J ends lost 1 base and 2 bases respectively, with 13 bases between them.

This clonotype was seen repeatedly, ten times or more. The CDR3 coding sequence is TGTGCTAGTGGTTTGGTAACGGACCAAGAGACCCAGTACTTC. Its translation: CASGLVTDQETQYF. The chain has TRBV12-5 and TRBJ2-5; D gene uncertain. CDR1 is LGHNT and CDR2 is FRNRAP in the germline V gene. CDR3 length: 14 residues. V shed 0 bases and J shed 0 bases, with 5 bases lying between them.

This clonotype was seen ten or more times. The rearrangement uses TRBV12-3 or TRBV12-4 and TRBJ2-1, with TRBD1 matching 7 bases. The CDR3 totals 14 residues. The V and J ends lost 4 bases and 7 bases, in that order; junction bases with no gene match: 7. CDR3 region: CASSYGQAVNEQFF. CDR3 bases: TGTGCCAGCAGTTATGGACAGGCAGTTAATGAGCAGTTCTTC.

The rearrangement links TRBV27 to TRBJ2-1; D is uncertain. The CDR3 has 14 residues. The V gene lost 5 bases and the J gene lost 6 bases, with 14 bases spanning the gap. Germline assignment: CDR1 MNHEY and CDR2 SMNVEV (reference sequence). CDR3 in DNA: TGTGCCAGCAGTCCCCGACTTTTGAGCAATGAGCAGTTCTTC. Protein product: CASSPRLLSNEQFF.

Ten or more counts support this clonotype. The V and J genes are TRBV28 and TRBJ2-3; D is undetermined. The germline gives CDR1 MDHEN, CDR2 SYDVKM. V dropped 9 bases and J dropped 2 bases, with 9 bases sitting between them. The CDR3 is 12 amino acids. The chain's CDR3 is CASRTFTDTQYF. The CDR3 region has the DNA TGTGCCAGTAGAACCTTCACAGATACGCAGTATTTT.

The chain is built from TRBV12-3 or TRBV12-4 and TRBJ1-6, with a weak D call TRBD1 (5 bases). The CDR3 covers 14 residues. V lost 5 bases and J lost 14, with 19 bases in between. The CDR3 here is CASSLGTDLRTLHF. The CDR3 DNA reads TGTGCCAGCAGTCTCGGGACGGACCTACGGACCCTCCACTTT.

This clonotype was seen a handful of times. The rearrangement links TRBV20-1 to TRBJ2-1, with TRBD2 matching over 10 bases. Germline CDR1 DFQATT, CDR2 SNEGSKA (reference sequence). After removal of 5 bases from V and 6 bases from J, the junction contained 13 bases not matched to a gene. This CDR3 comprises 16 residues. CDR3 DNA sequence: TGCAGTGCTGGCCCGCCAGCGGGAGGGCTGGGCAATGAGCAGTTCTTC. Encoded protein: CSAGPPAGGLGNEQFF.

This clonotype was detected ten times or more. V gene TRBV7-2 combines with J gene TRBJ2-3; the D gene could be TRBD1 or TRBD2 (6 bases each). Germline CDR1 is SGHTA and CDR2 is FQGNSA. Trimming took 2 bases from V and 6 from J, leaving 12 bases between them. There are 14 residues in the CDR3. DNA for the CDR3: TGTGCCAGCAGCTTATTACCGGGGGCGGATACGCAGTATTTT. It yields the protein CASSLLPGADTQYF.

This chain connects TRBV5-4 to TRBJ2-1; 8 bases agree with TRBD1. CDR1 SGHNT and CDR2 YYREEE come from the germline V gene (reference sequence). The length of the CDR3 is 15 residues. V was clipped by 4 bases and J by 6 bases; unmatched bases: 9. In DNA form, the CDR3 reads TGTGCCAGCAGCGAGGACAGGGCCTTCTGCAATGAGCAGTTCTTC. Encoded protein: CASSEDRAFCNEQFF.

This clonotype was observed a few times. This sequence joins TRBV20-1 and TRBJ2-2; maybe TRBD1 (6 bases). This CDR3 comprises 13 residues. V was pared by 4 bases and J by 8 bases, with 14 bases between. Looked up from germline, CDR1 is DFQATT and CDR2 is SNEGSKA (reference sequence). CDR3 sequence: CSATRGGEGELFF. The CDR3 nucleotides read TGCAGTGCTACAAGAGGGGGAGAGGGGGAGCTGTTTTTT.

At least ten counts were recorded for this clonotype. This rearrangement joins TRBV12-5 to TRBJ2-7; 9 nucleotides align to TRBD1. The CDR3 has 16 amino acids. V shed 0 bases and J 5 bases; nucleotides not matched to a gene: 8. Germline values: CDR1 LGHNT, CDR2 FRNRAP. CDR3 nucleotide sequence: TGTGCTAGTGGTTTGGTAGTTAGGACAGGGGACAACGAGCAGTACTTC. This translates into CASGLVVRTGDNEQYF.